A selection of T cell receptor beta chains follows, all from one sample in a study of OX40 agonist ivuxolimab in advanced cancers. Assay used: immunoSEQ multiplex PCR; TCRdb lists only in-frame clones, some missing. The repertoire holds tens of thousands of clones, with around 90% as singletons. The input for sequencing was CD4+ or CD8+ T cells sorted from blood, taken in a trial of the OX40 agonist ivuxolimab. The receptor set was obtained from an adult with an advanced solid tumor such as melanoma, head and neck, liver or kidney cancer. Each CDR3 is given with its conserved first and last residue. The order of the fields is CDR3 length, D gene, clone size, V gene, J gene, CDR3 protein. A D gene is named only where the DNA matches it firmly. Not every row has a clone size; where given, it reads once, few, many or a size class.

len: 14; d_gene: .; abundance: .; v_gene: TRBV5-4; j_gene: TRBJ2-3; CDR3aa: CASSLVGNRDTQYF
len: 13; d_gene: .; abundance: .; v_gene: TRBV25-1; j_gene: TRBJ1-6; CDR3aa: CASSESGGSPLHF
len: 15; d_gene: .; abundance: .; v_gene: TRBV18; j_gene: TRBJ2-3; CDR3aa: CASSPGDSATDTQYF
len: 20; d_gene: TRBD2; abundance: .; v_gene: TRBV14; j_gene: TRBJ2-1; CDR3aa: CASSQDWAGTSGRRGNEQFF
len: 16; d_gene: TRBD2; abundance: .; v_gene: TRBV4-2; j_gene: TRBJ2-5; CDR3aa: CASSQSVGRAQETQYF
len: 17; d_gene: .; abundance: .; v_gene: TRBV5-1; j_gene: TRBJ2-5; CDR3aa: CASSLAGGALRQETQYF
len: 13; d_gene: .; abundance: .; v_gene: TRBV7-2; j_gene: TRBJ1-1; CDR3aa: CASSLSGNTEAFF
len: 16; d_gene: .; abundance: .; v_gene: TRBV4-2; j_gene: TRBJ1-5; CDR3aa: CASSQGPGTGNQPQHF
len: 15; d_gene: TRBD1; abundance: .; v_gene: TRBV6-1; j_gene: TRBJ2-7; CDR3aa: CASNPGGQESYEQYF
len: 12; d_gene: .; abundance: .; v_gene: TRBV6-1; j_gene: TRBJ2-5; CDR3aa: CARGGPGETQYF
len: 14; d_gene: .; abundance: .; v_gene: TRBV9; j_gene: TRBJ2-1; CDR3aa: CASSGVISYNEQFF
len: 16; d_gene: .; abundance: .; v_gene: TRBV19; j_gene: TRBJ2-1; CDR3aa: CASSEGGGPIYNEQFF
len: 16; d_gene: TRBD2; abundance: .; v_gene: TRBV2; j_gene: TRBJ2-2; CDR3aa: CASRVAGGPDTGELFF
len: 16; d_gene: .; abundance: .; v_gene: TRBV30; j_gene: TRBJ1-6; CDR3aa: CAWTTGSQTYNSPLHF
len: 14; d_gene: .; abundance: .; v_gene: TRBV5-1; j_gene: TRBJ1-1; CDR3aa: CASSWVEVNTEAFF
len: 12; d_gene: .; abundance: .; v_gene: TRBV30; j_gene: TRBJ1-1; CDR3aa: CAWFRLNTEAFF
len: 14; d_gene: .; abundance: .; v_gene: TRBV2; j_gene: TRBJ1-2; CDR3aa: CASRRGTTNYGYTF
len: 15; d_gene: .; abundance: .; v_gene: TRBV6-4; j_gene: TRBJ2-2; CDR3aa: CASSDNGGNTGELFF
len: 18; d_gene: TRBD2; abundance: .; v_gene: TRBV11-2; j_gene: TRBJ2-1; CDR3aa: CASSPGLAGQTSYNEQFF
len: 16; d_gene: .; abundance: .; v_gene: TRBV5-1; j_gene: TRBJ2-6; CDR3aa: CASSLGGRGGANVLTF
len: 15; d_gene: .; abundance: .; v_gene: TRBV5-1; j_gene: TRBJ1-3; CDR3aa: CASDRGGDSGNTIYF
len: 14; d_gene: TRBD1; abundance: .; v_gene: TRBV6-1; j_gene: TRBJ1-4; CDR3aa: CASHTDRNNEKLFF
len: 12; d_gene: TRBD2; abundance: .; v_gene: TRBV11-2; j_gene: TRBJ2-3; CDR3aa: CASSRPGLEGYF
len: 14; d_gene: TRBD1; abundance: .; v_gene: TRBV5-4; j_gene: TRBJ2-3; CDR3aa: CASSLGTGTDTQYF
len: 14; d_gene: TRBD1; abundance: .; v_gene: TRBV18; j_gene: TRBJ1-4; CDR3aa: CASSPPWPGGKLFF
len: 16; d_gene: .; abundance: .; v_gene: TRBV5-1; j_gene: TRBJ2-3; CDR3aa: CASSLSGQVGTDTQYF
len: 13; d_gene: .; abundance: .; v_gene: TRBV2; j_gene: TRBJ2-5; CDR3aa: CASNYGGGETQYF
len: 11; d_gene: .; abundance: once; v_gene: TRBV30; j_gene: TRBJ2-2; CDR3aa: CALSSTGELFF
len: 13; d_gene: .; abundance: .; v_gene: TRBV6-1; j_gene: TRBJ1-1; CDR3aa: CASSVGGNTEAFF
len: 14; d_gene: TRBD1; abundance: .; v_gene: TRBV7-3; j_gene: TRBJ2-1; CDR3aa: CASSLQGAYNEQFF
len: 12; d_gene: .; abundance: .; v_gene: TRBV27; j_gene: TRBJ2-1; CDR3aa: CASLDRNNEQFF
len: 13; d_gene: .; abundance: .; v_gene: TRBV10-3; j_gene: TRBJ2-2; CDR3aa: CASDPGFTGELFF
len: 19; d_gene: TRBD1; abundance: once; v_gene: TRBV4-1; j_gene: TRBJ2-3; CDR3aa: CASSQDLVQTGGFTDTQYF
len: 14; d_gene: TRBD1; abundance: .; v_gene: TRBV5-1; j_gene: TRBJ2-5; CDR3aa: CASSWGQGIETQYF
len: 11; d_gene: .; abundance: .; v_gene: TRBV6-5; j_gene: TRBJ1-1; CDR3aa: CASRTNTEAFF
len: 13; d_gene: .; abundance: once; v_gene: TRBV10-1; j_gene: TRBJ2-1; CDR3aa: CASSETAYNEQFF
len: 16; d_gene: TRBD2; abundance: .; v_gene: TRBV5-4; j_gene: TRBJ2-7; CDR3aa: CASSARLAGHAYEQYF
len: 15; d_gene: TRBD1; abundance: .; v_gene: TRBV5-6; j_gene: TRBJ1-2; CDR3aa: CASSLARGQYYGYTF
len: 14; d_gene: TRBD1; abundance: .; v_gene: TRBV6-5; j_gene: TRBJ1-1; CDR3aa: CASSYRGSNTEAFF
len: 15; d_gene: .; abundance: few; v_gene: TRBV6-1; j_gene: TRBJ2-5; CDR3aa: CASKVREGGIETQYF
len: 14; d_gene: .; abundance: .; v_gene: TRBV5-4; j_gene: TRBJ1-2; CDR3aa: CASSLAPFNYGYTF
len: 16; d_gene: TRBD2; abundance: few; v_gene: TRBV6-1; j_gene: TRBJ2-3; CDR3aa: CASSEASGVSTDTQYF
len: 11; d_gene: .; abundance: .; v_gene: TRBV5-6; j_gene: TRBJ2-3; CDR3aa: CASSFADTQYF
len: 12; d_gene: .; abundance: .; v_gene: TRBV5-4; j_gene: TRBJ2-5; CDR3aa: CASSLDGETQYF
len: 15; d_gene: TRBD1; abundance: .; v_gene: TRBV7-2; j_gene: TRBJ2-7; CDR3aa: CASSFTGTGGYEQYF
len: 14; d_gene: .; abundance: .; v_gene: TRBV5-1; j_gene: TRBJ1-1; CDR3aa: CASSLVGPNTEAFF
len: 14; d_gene: .; abundance: .; v_gene: TRBV2; j_gene: TRBJ2-7; CDR3aa: CATLKGGSTYEQYF
len: 14; d_gene: TRBD2; abundance: .; v_gene: TRBV7-2; j_gene: TRBJ2-1; CDR3aa: CASSLASGSGEQFF
len: 19; d_gene: TRBD2; abundance: .; v_gene: TRBV5-1; j_gene: TRBJ2-7; CDR3aa: CASSLGRTSGGPSSYEQYF
len: 15; d_gene: .; abundance: .; v_gene: TRBV18; j_gene: TRBJ1-5; CDR3aa: CASSQDPGGNQPQHF
len: 12; d_gene: .; abundance: .; v_gene: TRBV19; j_gene: TRBJ1-2; CDR3aa: CASSIRDYGYTF
len: 14; d_gene: .; abundance: .; v_gene: TRBV6-6; j_gene: TRBJ2-3; CDR3aa: CASSQQPNTDTQYF
len: 14; d_gene: TRBD1; abundance: .; v_gene: TRBV19; j_gene: TRBJ1-2; CDR3aa: CATQRRQGARGYTF
len: 11; d_gene: .; abundance: .; v_gene: TRBV19; j_gene: TRBJ2-1; CDR3aa: CASSDRSGQFF
len: 13; d_gene: .; abundance: .; v_gene: TRBV7-2; j_gene: TRBJ1-1; CDR3aa: CASSTGQNTEAFF